This T cell receptor (beta chain) derives from a study of T cell responses to AZD1222 COVID-19 vaccine. Sequencing was performed with immunoSEQ multiplex PCR; in TCRdb, only in-frame clones are kept and a portion is missing. This sample carries some 190,000 clones, about 94% of them seen once, and the ten largest clones take around 1.7%. Comments on this clone: Its cognate antigen is unknown.

General study results and limits: The donor group comprised mostly white British people and more females; the analysis possibly underestimated clonal diversity. Spike-specific TCR breadth rose after two AZD1222 doses, and depth rose as well.

The clonotype was recovered from an adult who received the MenACWY meningococcal vaccine as a control. Here the sequenced sample was peripheral blood, taken 28 days after the second dose of the MenACWY control vaccine.

The CDR3 loop reads CASSPGRLSTDTQYF. Here the CDR3 DNA reads TGTGCCAGCAGTCCCGGACGGCTCAGCACAGATACGCAGTATTTT. The genes are TRBV6-2 or TRBV6-3 and TRBJ2-3; no firm D call. The CDR3 covers 15 residues. CDR1 is MNHEY and CDR2 is SVGEGT in the germline V gene. V was clipped by 5 bases and J by 0 bases, with 12 bases between them.